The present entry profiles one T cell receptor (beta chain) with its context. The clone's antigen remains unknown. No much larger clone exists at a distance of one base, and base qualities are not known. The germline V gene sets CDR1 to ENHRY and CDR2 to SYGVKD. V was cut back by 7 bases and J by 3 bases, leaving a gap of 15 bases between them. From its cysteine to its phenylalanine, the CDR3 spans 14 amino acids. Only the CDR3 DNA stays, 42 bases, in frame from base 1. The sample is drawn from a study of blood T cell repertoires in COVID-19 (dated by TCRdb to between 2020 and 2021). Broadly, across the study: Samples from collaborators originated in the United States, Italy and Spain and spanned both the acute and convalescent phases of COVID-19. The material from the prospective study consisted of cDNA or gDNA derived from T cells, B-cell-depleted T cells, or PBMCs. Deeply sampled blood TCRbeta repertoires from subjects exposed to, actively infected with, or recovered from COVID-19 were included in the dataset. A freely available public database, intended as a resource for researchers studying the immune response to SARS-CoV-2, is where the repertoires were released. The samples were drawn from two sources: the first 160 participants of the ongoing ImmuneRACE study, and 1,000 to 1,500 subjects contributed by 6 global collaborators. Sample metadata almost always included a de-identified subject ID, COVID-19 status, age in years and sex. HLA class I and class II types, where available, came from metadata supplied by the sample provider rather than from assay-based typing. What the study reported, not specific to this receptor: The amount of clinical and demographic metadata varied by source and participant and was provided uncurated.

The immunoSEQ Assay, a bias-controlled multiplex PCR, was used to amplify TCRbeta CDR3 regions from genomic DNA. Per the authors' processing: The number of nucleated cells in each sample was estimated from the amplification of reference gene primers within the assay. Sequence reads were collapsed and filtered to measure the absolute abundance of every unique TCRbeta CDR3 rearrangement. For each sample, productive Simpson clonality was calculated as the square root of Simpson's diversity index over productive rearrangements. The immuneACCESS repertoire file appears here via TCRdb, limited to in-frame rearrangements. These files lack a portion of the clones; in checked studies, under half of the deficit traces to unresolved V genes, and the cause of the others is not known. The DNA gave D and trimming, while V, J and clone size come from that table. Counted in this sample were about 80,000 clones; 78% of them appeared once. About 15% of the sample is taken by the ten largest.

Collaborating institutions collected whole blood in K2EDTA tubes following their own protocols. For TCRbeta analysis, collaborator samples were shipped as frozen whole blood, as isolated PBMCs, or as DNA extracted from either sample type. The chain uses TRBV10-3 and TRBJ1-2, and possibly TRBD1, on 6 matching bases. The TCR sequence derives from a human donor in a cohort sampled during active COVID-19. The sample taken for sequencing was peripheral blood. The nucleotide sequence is TGTGCCATCACTGGGGCCCAGGGGTACTATGGCTACACCTTC. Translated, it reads CAITGAQGYYGYTF.